The 12 T cell receptor beta chains presented below share a single source sample, sequenced in a study of cytomegalovirus exposure and HLA in healthy donors. 13 Jbeta primers and 60 Vbeta primers were used for the PCR. Generated by immunoSEQ multiplex PCR, the TCRdb table keeps only in-frame clones and is missing some. Here the sample spans 90,000 or so clones, 69% being singletons. What was sequenced was PBMCs. These receptors were collected from a man aged 50-60 years in good health and CMV-seronegative.

The chain couples TRBV4-3 to TRBJ2-5; no firm D call. The CDR3 contains 14 residues. Trimming pared 1 base from V and 1 base from J, leaving 7 bases between. Germline V CDR1 and CDR2: LGHNA, YSLEER. The CDR3 spells CASSQVYSQETQYF. The CDR3 region has the DNA TGCGCCAGCAGCCAAGTCTACAGCCAAGAGACCCAGTACTTC.

The rearrangement links TRBV5-5 to TRBJ1-1; a weak D match, TRBD1 (6 bases). The germline V gene has CDR1 SGHKS and CDR2 YYEKEE (reference sequence). Trimming left V 0 bases short and J 6 bases short, with 12 bases between. The CDR3 has 14 amino acids. The CDR3 sequence: CASSLAVRGSEAFF. Written as DNA, the CDR3 is TGTGCCAGCAGCTTGGCGGTCAGGGGCTCTGAAGCTTTCTTT.

J is TRBJ1-2 and V is TRBV5-1; the D is unclear. This CDR3 has 15 residues. V lost 0 bases and J 3 bases, leaving 12 bases between the germline ends. Germline V gene sequence: CDR1 SGHRS, CDR2 YFSETQ. The CDR3 nucleotides are TGCGCCAGCAGCTTGGGACGGCCCGGGGACTATGGCTACACCTTC. Encoded protein: CASSLGRPGDYGYTF.

The chain carries TRBV29-1 and TRBJ2-3; D ambiguous. The length of the CDR3 is 11 residues. V was pared by 3 bases and J by 4 bases, with 5 bases between. Germline CDR1 is SQVTM and CDR2 is ANQGSEA. The CDR3 loop is CSVDSSDTQYF. CDR3 DNA sequence: TGCAGCGTTGACAGTTCAGATACGCAGTATTTT.

This clone was detected only a few times. The chain recombines TRBV7-6 with TRBJ1-2; 8 bases line up with TRBD1. The trim removed 5 bases at V and 4 bases at J, leaving 9 bases unmatched. CDR3 length equals 15 residues. In germline, CDR1 is SGHVS, CDR2 FNYEAQ. DNA for the CDR3: TGTGCCAGCAGCCCTATCGGACAGGGTAGCTATGGCTACACCTTC. Translation: CASSPIGQGSYGYTF.

V and J are TRBV7-8 and TRBJ1-1; D gene unclear. The germline CDR1 and CDR2 sequences are SGHVS and FQNEAQ. The CDR3 has 15 amino acids. The germline V and J ends were trimmed by 5 bases and 0 bases, with 13 bases remaining between them. CDR3 coding DNA: TGTGCCAGCAGCCCGAGGGTGGTACTGAACACTGAAGCTTTCTTT. This gives the protein CASSPRVVLNTEAFF.

The chain carries TRBV2 and TRBJ1-1; 8 bases match TRBD1. Trimming cost V 3 bases and J 1 base; bases outside gene matches: 1. The CDR3 has 14 amino acids. CDR1 SNHLY and CDR2 FYNNEI come from the germline V gene. The CDR3 DNA sequence: TGTGCCAGCAGTGATCAGGGGGCGAACACTGAAGCTTTCTTT. Its translation is CASSDQGANTEAFF.

The V and J genes are TRBV7-2 and TRBJ2-5; a weak D match, TRBD1 (5 bases). V was cut by 5 bases and J by 5 bases, with 15 bases left in between. Germline-derived CDR1 and CDR2 are SGHTA and FQGNSA. The CDR3 has 14 amino acids. The CDR3 nucleotides read TGTGCCAGCAGCCCCGCAAACAAGGGGGAGACCCAGTACTTC. It specifies CASSPANKGETQYF.

The table lists this clone with a few counts. V is TRBV18 and J is TRBJ2-7; maybe TRBD2 (5 bases). The CDR3 runs 15 residues. The germline V gene encodes CDR1 KGHSH and CDR2 LQKENI. V lost 2 bases, J lost 3 bases, and 14 bases lay in between. The CDR3 DNA reads TGTGCCAGCTCACCATACGCCCGGGGATTCTACGAGCAGTACGTC. As protein: CASSPYARGFYEQYV.

V and J are TRBV4-3 and TRBJ1-6; 7 bases are shared with TRBD1. This CDR3 region has 16 residues. Germline CDR1 LGHNA, CDR2 YSLEER. V shed 4 bases and J 9 bases; nucleotides not matched to a gene: 12. CDR3 bases: TGCGCCAGCAGCCCGACGTACAGGGGTACGGTTTCACCCCTCCACTTT. This encodes CASSPTYRGTVSPLHF.

The chain uses TRBV5-1 and TRBJ1-2, with D possibly being TRBD1 (5 bases). Trimming left V 5 bases short and J 3 bases short, with 11 bases between. The CDR3 is 13 residues long. Germline-derived CDR1 and CDR2 are SGHRS and YFSETQ. The CDR3 DNA reads as TGCGCCAGCAGGCAGGGCGGTGACTATGGCTACACCTTC. Translation gives CASRQGGDYGYTF.

V usage is TRBV5-6 and J usage is TRBJ1-5; the D is unclear. CDR1 and CDR2 (germline): SGHDT, YYEEEE. The CDR3 is made up of 13 amino acids. V gave up 2 bases and J gave up 8 bases, with 11 bases separating them. CDR3 residues: CASSFDLEKPQHF. CDR3 coding DNA: TGTGCCAGCAGCTTTGATCTGGAGAAGCCCCAGCATTTT.